This passage covers 15 T cell receptor beta chains from one sample sequenced in a study of CD8 T cells in Susac syndrome. RNA in amounts of 0.5 to 1 ug was reverse transcribed with random hexamers. A single record per CDR3 protein comes from TCRdb applying MiXCR to the immunoSEQ multiplex PCR reads. This sample has about 140,000 distinct CDR3 sequences; about 95% occur once, and the top ten carry more than 0.14%. The sequenced sample consisted of CD4+ T cells from PBMCs. The receptors here all came from a human donor with Susac syndrome.

The sample holds many counts of this clonotype. V usage is TRBV9 and J usage is TRBJ2-3, with D unresolved. Deletions cut 5 bases from V and 2 bases from J, with 6 bases between. The CDR3 runs to 12 residues. Germline V CDR1 and CDR2: SGDLS, YYNGEE. CDR3 in amino acids: CASSPSTDTQYF. CDR3 in DNA: TGTGCCAGCAGTCCTTCCACAGATACGCAGTATTTT.

V and J are TRBV20-1 and TRBJ2-7; D might be TRBD1 or TRBD2, each matching 5 bases. Between the trimmed V and J ends, which lost 5 bases and 3 bases, there was a span of 14 bases. This CDR3 has 13 residues. Germline lookup yields CDR1 DFQATT and CDR2 SNEGSKA (reference sequence). Here the CDR3 DNA reads TGCAGTGCTGGGACGGGGCACAACTACGAGCAGTACTTC. Translation gives CSAGTGHNYEQYF.

The rearrangement uses TRBV19 and TRBJ2-7, with 9 bases that match TRBD1. Germline lookup yields CDR1 LNHDA and CDR2 SQIVND (reference sequence). With 6 bases clipped from V and 0 bases from J, the junction kept 6 bases outside the gene matches. This CDR3 region has 15 residues. DNA of the CDR3: TGTGCCAGTAGGCCGGGGACAGGGCTCTCCTACGAGCAGTACTTC. Protein product: CASRPGTGLSYEQYF. Full variable domain (outside the CDR3, taken from reference TRBV19 and TRBJ2-7): DGGITQSPKYLFRKEGQNVTLSCEQNLNHDAMYWYRQDPGQGLRLIYYSQIVNDFQKGDIAEGYSVSREKKESFPLTVTSAQKNPTAFYLCASRPGTGLSYEQYFGPGTRLTVT.

The chain links TRBV20-1 to TRBJ2-1; D unresolved. Germline V gene lookup returns CDR1 DFQATT and CDR2 SNEGSKA (reference sequence). CDR3 length equals 12 residues. V lost 6 bases to trimming and J lost 7 bases, with 13 bases between them. This CDR3 is CSAMAPGNEQFF. The CDR3 bases are TGCAGTGCGATGGCCCCAGGAAATGAGCAGTTCTTC.

The chain is built from TRBV29-1 and TRBJ2-6; D is perhaps TRBD1 (6 bases). V dropped 0 bases and J dropped 4 bases, with 13 bases sitting between them. CDR3 length: 16 amino acids. Germline loops: CDR1 SQVTM, CDR2 ANQGSEA. Written as DNA, the CDR3 is TGCAGCGTTGAAGATCAGATAGGGGGAGGGGCCAACGTCCTGACTTTC. It specifies CSVEDQIGGGANVLTF.

V usage is TRBV6-2 or TRBV6-3 and J usage is TRBJ1-5; possibly TRBD1 for D (5 bases). Trimming shortened V by 6 bases and J by 11 bases, and 14 bases separated the two germline ends. The CDR3 length is 12 residues. Germline V gives CDR1 MNHEY, CDR2 SVGEGT. CDR3 loop: CASSQPDSSQHF. In DNA form, the CDR3 reads TGTGCCAGCAGCCAACCTGACAGTTCCCAGCATTTT.

This clonotype was seen once. The rearrangement uses TRBV20-1 and TRBJ1-2; a weak D match, TRBD1 (5 bases). V was clipped by 6 bases and J by 3 bases, with 17 bases between them. Germline values: CDR1 DFQATT, CDR2 SNEGSKA (reference sequence). The length of the CDR3 is 14 residues. CDR3 sequence (DNA): TGCAGTGCCAGACGGGGGGTGAGGGACTATGGCTACACCTTC. Its protein product is CSARRGVRDYGYTF.

This chain joins TRBV9 and TRBJ2-7, with TRBD1 matching 9 bases. V dropped 4 bases and J dropped 2; count of bases not matched to a gene: 4. CDR3 length: 14 amino acids. Germline assignment: CDR1 SGDLS and CDR2 YYNGEE. CDR3 amino acids: CASSPRDRAYEQYF. As DNA, the CDR3 is TGTGCCAGCAGCCCCCGGGACAGGGCCTACGAGCAGTACTTC.

Written as DNA, the CDR3 is TGTGCCAGCAGCCCCCGCCCCGGGGACAGCTACGAGCAGTACTTC. This codes for CASSPRPGDSYEQYF. V usage is TRBV9 and J usage is TRBJ2-7, with 7 bases that match TRBD1. The CDR3 contains 15 residues. Germline CDR1 is SGDLS and CDR2 is YYNGEE. V shed 4 bases, J shed 3 bases, and the junction held 10 bases outside the gene matches.

V usage is TRBV18 and J usage is TRBJ1-1, with D perhaps TRBD1 (6 bases). Per the germline V gene, CDR1 is KGHSH and CDR2 is LQKENI. CDR3 size: 15 residues. Trimming took 3 bases from V and 0 from J, leaving 11 bases between them. The CDR3 protein is CASSPRTAMNTEAFF. The CDR3 DNA is TGTGCCAGCTCACCGCGGACAGCAATGAACACTGAAGCTTTCTTT.

The chain recombines TRBV18 with TRBJ1-1; D is uncertain. The V gene lost 5 bases and the J gene lost 10 bases, with 14 bases spanning the gap. The CDR3 is 12 amino acids. Germline V gene data show CDR1 as KGHSH and CDR2 as LQKENI. CDR3 DNA: TGTGCCAGCTCATCCGATACGGGAGGAGCTTTCTTT. It yields the protein CASSSDTGGAFF.

V and J are TRBV6-5 and TRBJ1-6; D might be TRBD1 (5 bases). This CDR3 is 14 amino acids long. V shed 5 bases and J shed 10 bases, with 15 bases lying between them. Germline V gives CDR1 MNHEY, CDR2 SVGAGI. The CDR3 sequence is CASSRIGGGSPLHF. The CDR3 region has the DNA TGTGCCAGCAGTCGAATTGGGGGTGGGTCACCCCTCCACTTT.

The CDR3 reads CSARVSLYNEQFF. The DNA of the CDR3 is TGCAGTGCTAGAGTTTCGCTTTACAATGAGCAGTTCTTC. The chain employs TRBV20-1 and TRBJ2-1; D unclear. This CDR3 contains 13 residues. V was pared by 1 base and J by 4 bases, with 8 bases between. Germline values: CDR1 DFQATT, CDR2 SNEGSKA (reference sequence).

V gene TRBV12-3 or TRBV12-4 combines with J gene TRBJ1-2; D gene uncertain. V lost 5 bases to trimming and J lost 7 bases, with 14 bases between them. This CDR3 comprises 13 residues. DNA of the CDR3: TGTGCCAGCAGTCCCCTATGGGCTTTTGGCTACACCTTC. This codes for CASSPLWAFGYTF.

CDR3 loop: CSAPGRGETEAFF. In nucleotides, the CDR3 is TGCAGTGCTCCTGGGAGGGGGGAAACTGAAGCTTTCTTT. V and J are TRBV20-1 and TRBJ1-1; possibly TRBD1 for D (6 bases). Trimming removed 5 bases at V and 5 bases at J, with 15 bases between. From germline, CDR1 is DFQATT and CDR2 SNEGSKA (reference sequence). CDR3 length: 13 residues.